The 12 T cell receptor beta chains presented below share a single source sample, sequenced in a study of T cell responses to AZD1222 COVID-19 vaccine. Assay: immunoSEQ multiplex PCR; the TCRdb copy retains only in-frame clones and omits some. The data show 98,000 or so clones, 88% seen once. The sequences come from peripheral blood, collected on day 0 of AZD1222 vaccination. The source is an adult in good health.

The genes are TRBV7-3 and TRBJ2-3; no reliable D call. The CDR3 sequence is 11 residues long. Per germline, CDR1 SGHTA and CDR2 FQGTGA. V lost 5 bases and J lost 2, with 2 bases in between. The CDR3 spells CASSNTDTQYF. CDR3 DNA: TGTGCCAGCAGCAACACAGATACGCAGTATTTT.

In this sample, this clone turned up once. This chain's CDR3 is CASSYSRGREQFF. CDR3 bases: TGTGCCAGCAGTTACTCTCGGGGGCGAGAGCAGTTCTTC. This chain uses TRBV6-5 with TRBJ2-1; D is possibly TRBD1 or TRBD2 (6 bases each). The CDR3 consists of 13 residues. The germline CDR1 and CDR2 sequences are MNHEY and SVGAGI. Trimming cost V 0 bases and J 10 bases, with 10 bases left between them.

V is TRBV11-2 and J is TRBJ1-4; 9 bases are shared with TRBD1. V gave up 6 bases and J gave up 7 bases; unmatched junction bases: 12. This CDR3 comprises 16 residues. The germline gives CDR1 SGHAT, CDR2 FQNNGV. In DNA form, the CDR3 reads TGTGCCAGCAGTACTCGTGGGGGACAGGGTAGTGAAAAACTGTTTTTT. It is translated as CASSTRGGQGSEKLFF.

The chain uses TRBV4-2 and TRBJ1-3, with D perhaps TRBD1 (5 bases). The germline V gene encodes CDR1 LGHNA and CDR2 YNFKEQ. The CDR3 length is 20 residues. The germline V and J ends were trimmed by 4 bases and 0 bases, with 25 bases remaining between them. This chain's CDR3 is CASSPEGVKGLVSSGNTIYF. The DNA for the CDR3 is TGTGCCAGCAGCCCAGAAGGGGTTAAAGGGTTGGTGTCCTCTGGAAACACCATATATTTT.

CDR3 in DNA: TGTGCCAGAGCTCCAGCCTCTGGGGCCAACGTCCTGACTTTC. Protein product: CARAPASGANVLTF. This chain joins TRBV2 and TRBJ2-6; D not resolved. Trimming stripped 9 bases from V and 0 bases from J, with 9 bases between. CDR1 SNHLY and CDR2 FYNNEI come from the germline V gene. The CDR3 is 14 amino acids. Full variable domain (missing parts from reference TRBV2 and TRBJ2-6): EPEVTQTPSHQVTQMGQEVILRCVPISNHLYFYWYRQILGQKVEFLVSFYNNEISEKSEIFDDQFSVERPDGSNFTLKIRSTKLEDSAMYFCARAPASGANVLTFGAGSRLTVL.

J is TRBJ2-2 and V is TRBV6-2 or TRBV6-3, with D perhaps TRBD1 or TRBD2 (5 bases each). Germline assignment: CDR1 MNHEY and CDR2 SVGEGT. V gave up 0 bases and J gave up 5 bases, with 7 bases separating them. CDR3 length: 14 residues. This chain's CDR3 is CASSYSGATGELFF. The CDR3 DNA reads as TGTGCCAGCAGTTACTCCGGGGCGACCGGGGAGCTGTTTTTT.

For the CDR3, the DNA is TGTGCCAGTAGTACTCTAGCGGGGGGACTTGAGGAGCAGTACTTC. Translated, it gives CASSTLAGGLEEQYF. The chain links TRBV19 to TRBJ2-7; 11 bases are a match to TRBD2. CDR1 LNHDA and CDR2 SQIVND come from the germline V gene (reference sequence). Trimming at V came to 4 bases and at J to 7 bases, leaving 9 bases not matched to a gene. This CDR3 spans 15 amino acids.

The rearrangement joins TRBV15 to TRBJ1-3; TRBD1 might be the D (6 bases). Germline CDR1 is LNHNV and CDR2 is YYDKDF (reference sequence). Trimming stripped 3 bases from V and 0 bases from J, with 15 bases between. The CDR3 spans 17 residues. As DNA, the CDR3 is TGTGCCACCAGCAGCGGCAGGGGACTAAACTCTGGAAACACCATATATTTT. It specifies CATSSGRGLNSGNTIYF.

The chain joins TRBV7-9 to TRBJ2-5, with D tentatively TRBD1 (5 bases). The length of the CDR3 is 13 residues. The germline V and J ends were trimmed by 8 bases and 2 bases, with 12 bases remaining between them. Germline CDR1 reads SEHNR; CDR2 reads FQNEAQ (reference sequence). CDR3 in amino acids: CASRMTAQETQYF. The DNA of the CDR3 is TGTGCCAGCCGCATGACAGCACAAGAGACCCAGTACTTC. The full variable domain, rest sourced from reference TRBV7-9 and TRBJ2-5, is DTGVSQNPRHKITKRGQNVTFRCDPISEHNRLYWYRQTLGQGPEFLTYFQNEAQLEKSRLLSDRFSAERPKGSFSTLEIQRTEQGDSAMYLCASRMTAQETQYFGPGTRLLVL.

The V and J genes are TRBV13 and TRBJ1-6; the match to TRBD1 covers 10 bases. Trimming at V came to 8 bases and at J to 8 bases, leaving 9 bases not matched to a gene. CDR1 and CDR2 from the germline V gene are PRHDT and FYEKMQ (reference sequence). The CDR3 contains 15 residues. This CDR3 reads CASRRGGQGYSPLHF. In nucleotides, the CDR3 is TGTGCCAGCCGCCGTGGGGGACAGGGGTATTCACCCCTCCACTTT.

This clone has a single count. This sequence joins TRBV28 and TRBJ2-7; the D gene is possibly TRBD2 (6 bases). V dropped 6 bases and J dropped 0 bases, with 18 bases sitting between them. The CDR3 is made up of 16 amino acids. From germline, CDR1 is MDHEN and CDR2 SYDVKM. CDR3 sequence reads: CASSLLLGLSSYEQYF. The CDR3 nucleotides are TGTGCCAGCAGCCTCCTTTTGGGACTCAGCTCCTACGAGCAGTACTTC.

The V gene is TRBV2, the J gene TRBJ1-6; D is unclear. This CDR3 has 14 residues. The germline gives CDR1 SNHLY, CDR2 FYNNEI. V was pared by 4 bases and J by 8 bases, with 12 bases between. CDR3 DNA: TGTGCCAGCAGTGCGACAATTTCGGATTCACCCCTCCACTTT. This translates into CASSATISDSPLHF.